The 22 T cell receptor beta chains below were found in one sample sequenced in a study of identical twins. MiXCR, applied by TCRdb to the 5' RACE reads, yields one record per CDR3 protein. The sample includes some 900,000 distinct CDR3 sequences, roughly an eighth seen only once; the top ten take about 1.6%. In addition, the sample was reused for a study of yellow fever vaccine responses in identical twins.

Input material: PBMCs. The origin of the receptors is a woman between 18 and 29 years old in good health.

This clonotype was observed a handful of times. V gene TRBV5-1 combines with J gene TRBJ2-1, with 7 bases matching TRBD1. Germline V gene data show CDR1 as SGHRS and CDR2 as YFSETQ. The CDR3 sequence is 16 residues long. V dropped 2 bases and J dropped 5; count of bases not matched to a gene: 10. The CDR3 DNA follows: TGCGCCAGCAGCTTAGGGGGCAGCGGAAATCACAATGAGCAGTTCTTC. Protein product: CASSLGGSGNHNEQFF.

This CDR3 is CSVGTGSHEQYV. DNA of the CDR3: TGCAGCGTTGGGACAGGGAGTCACGAGCAGTACGTC. The gene calls are TRBV29-1 and TRBJ2-7; 8 bases line up with TRBD1. CDR3 size: 12 residues. CDR1 and CDR2 (germline): SQVTM, ANQGSEA. V was clipped by 4 bases and J by 5 bases; unmatched bases: 4.

This clonotype was detected a few times. This sequence joins TRBV7-8 and TRBJ2-2, with D perhaps matching TRBD2 (6 bases). The germline V and J ends were trimmed by 3 bases and 3 bases, with 17 bases remaining between them. Germline CDR1 is SGHVS and CDR2 is FQNEAQ. CDR3 length: 17 amino acids. CDR3 nucleotides: TGTGCCAGCAGCTTCAGGCGGGAACCCTCGGACACCGGGGAGCTGTTTTTT. Translated: CASSFRREPSDTGELFF.

Written as DNA, the CDR3 is TGCGCCAGCAGCCCCAGGGGGCTAGCGGGGGCCGGGGATACGCAGTATTTT. Protein sequence: CASSPRGLAGAGDTQYF. The chain combines TRBV5-1 with TRBJ2-3; 10 bases are shared with TRBD2. Germline CDR1 and CDR2: SGHRS and YFSETQ. This CDR3 has 17 amino acids. V lost 4 bases, J lost 6 bases, and 14 bases stayed unmatched.

This clonotype was seen only a few times. The V call is TRBV20-1, the J call TRBJ2-1; TRBD2 agrees at 9 bases. The length of the CDR3 is 16 residues. Germline-derived CDR1 and CDR2 are DFQATT and SNEGSKA (reference sequence). V was clipped by 2 bases and J by 2 bases; unmatched bases: 7. Here the CDR3 DNA reads TGCAGTGCTAGACCCCCCCCTAGCGGGACCTACAATGAGCAGTTCTTC. Amino acids: CSARPPPSGTYNEQFF.

The V call is TRBV15, the J call TRBJ2-5; no firm D call. The germline V and J ends were trimmed by 1 base and 3 bases, with 6 bases remaining between them. The CDR3 has 13 amino acids. The V gene's germline CDR1 is LNHNV and CDR2 YYDKDF (reference sequence). CDR3 in DNA: TGTGCCACCAGCAGAGGGGCAGAAGAGACCCAGTACTTC. Translated: CATSRGAEETQYF.

The rearrangement uses TRBV29-1 and TRBJ2-7; possible D gene TRBD1, 7 bases. Germline assignment: CDR1 SQVTM and CDR2 ANQGSEA. The CDR3 length is 18 residues. V lost 6 bases and J 4 bases, leaving 31 bases between the germline ends. DNA of the CDR3: TGCAGCGTCGGGTACCAGGGGGGTGGGGGACTGGGGTTATACGAGCAGTACTTC. Translating it yields CSVGYQGGGGLGLYEQYF.

The CDR3 DNA reads as TGCAGTGCTCAACAGACAGGGGTTCCATACGAGCAGTACTTC. Translation gives CSAQQTGVPYEQYF. This chain links TRBV20-1 with TRBJ2-7; 8 positions match TRBD1. V shed 5 bases and J 4 bases; nucleotides not matched to a gene: 10. Germline assignment: CDR1 DFQATT and CDR2 SNEGSKA (reference sequence). The CDR3 extends over 14 amino acids.

A few counts support this clonotype. The gene calls are TRBV6-1 and TRBJ1-1, with 7 bases aligning to TRBD1. Germline CDR1 and CDR2: MNHNS and SASEGT. This CDR3 is 15 amino acids long. J lost 2 bases, V lost 6 bases, and 9 bases had no gene match. The CDR3 coding sequence is TGTGCCAGCAGGCTAAACGACAGGGCCAACACTGAAGCTTTCTTT. Translating it yields CASRLNDRANTEAFF.

A few counts support this clonotype. The rearrangement links TRBV21-1 to TRBJ2-3. TRBV21-1 represents a pseudogene. The CDR3 runs 18 residues. CDR3 in DNA: TGTGCCAGCAGCAAAGGGAACCTGAACCCACTAAGCACAGATACGCAGTATTTT. This translates into CASSKGNLNPLSTDTQYF.

V usage is TRBV5-1 and J usage is TRBJ1-2; D remains ambiguous. CDR1 SGHRS and CDR2 YFSETQ come from the germline V gene. V lost 4 bases and J lost 1, with 5 bases in between. The CDR3 runs 12 residues. In DNA form, the CDR3 reads TGCGCCAGCAGCCCCAATAACTATGGCTACACCTTC. As protein: CASSPNNYGYTF.

Ten or more counts support this clonotype. The rearrangement links TRBV10-3 to TRBJ2-1, with D perhaps matching TRBD1 or TRBD2 (5 bases each). V was pared by 6 bases and J by 5 bases, with 17 bases between. The CDR3 covers 15 residues. Germline V CDR1 and CDR2: ENHRY, SYGVKD. CDR3 loop: CAISQGPPRNNEQFF. CDR3 nucleotide sequence: TGTGCCATCAGCCAGGGACCTCCGAGGAACAATGAGCAGTTCTTC.

This clonotype turned up a few times. J is TRBJ1-1 and V is TRBV7-6; a weak D match, TRBD1 (6 bases). The CDR3 has 13 residues. CDR1 and CDR2 from the germline V gene are SGHVS and FNYEAQ. Trimming removed 1 base from V and 10 bases from J, with 13 bases in between. In DNA, the CDR3 is TGTGCCAGCAGCTTAGAGGTCCAGGGGATAGCTTTCTTT. Translation: CASSLEVQGIAFF.

V is TRBV4-1 and J is TRBJ2-6; D is possibly TRBD1 or TRBD2 (5 bases each). Trimming removed 0 bases from V and 0 bases from J, with 15 bases in between. Germline lookup yields CDR1 MGHRA and CDR2 YSYEKL. The CDR3 length is 19 residues. The CDR3 loop is CASSQDPTGPYSGANVLTF. The CDR3 DNA sequence: TGCGCCAGCAGCCAAGATCCAACGGGACCGTACTCTGGGGCCAACGTCCTGACTTTC.

The V call is TRBV20-1, the J call TRBJ1-2; maybe TRBD1 (5 bases). Trimming took off 4 bases at V and 2 bases at J, with 11 bases between the two ends. The CDR3 extends over 13 amino acids. Germline CDR1 DFQATT, CDR2 SNEGSKA (reference sequence). This chain's CDR3 is CSATDGGNYGYTF. Here the CDR3 DNA reads TGCAGTGCTACGGACGGGGGAAACTATGGCTACACCTTC.

This clonotype was detected a few times. The rearrangement uses TRBV27 and TRBJ2-5, with a possible D match to TRBD1 (5 bases). CDR1 is MNHEY and CDR2 is SMNVEV in the germline V gene (reference sequence). The CDR3 has 14 residues. Trimming left V 8 bases short and J 1 base short, with 14 bases between. The CDR3 loop reads CASGTRGGQETQYF. CDR3 DNA: TGTGCCAGCGGCACAAGGGGTGGCCAAGAGACCCAGTACTTC.

This clonotype was picked up many times. The chain couples TRBV12-3 or TRBV12-4 to TRBJ1-3; possible D gene TRBD1, 6 bases. V shed 6 bases and J shed 0 bases, with 12 bases lying between them. The CDR3 has 15 amino acids. CDR3 protein: CASRKDSLSGNTIYF. In DNA, the CDR3 is TGTGCCAGCAGGAAGGACAGCCTCTCTGGAAACACCATATATTTT.

This clonotype was recorded at least ten times. The chain carries TRBV14 and TRBJ2-2; D gene ambiguous. CDR1 and CDR2 (germline): SGHDN, FVKESK. This CDR3 has 12 residues. Trimming removed 4 bases at V and 6 bases at J, with 6 bases between. Here the CDR3 reads CASSRSSGELFF. The CDR3 DNA sequence: TGTGCCAGCAGCCGAAGCTCCGGGGAGCTGTTTTTT.

This clonotype was detected a few times. This sequence joins TRBV4-1 and TRBJ2-3; the match to TRBD2 covers 12 bases. This CDR3 has 16 residues. Germline V gives CDR1 MGHRA, CDR2 YSYEKL. The V segment lost 3 bases and the J segment 3 bases; nucleotides outside the gene matches: 4. The CDR3 is CASSQTSGSETDTQYF. The CDR3 region has the DNA TGCGCCAGCAGCCAGACTAGCGGGAGCGAGACAGATACGCAGTATTTT.

In its sample, this clonotype was seen a few times. The CDR3 DNA follows: TGCGCCAGCAGCTTGCGTCTGCCCGGGGAGCTGTTTTTT. It is translated as CASSLRLPGELFF. V is TRBV5-1 and J is TRBJ2-2; no firm D call. The CDR3 is made up of 13 amino acids. With 1 base removed from V and 6 bases from J, the gap between germline ends came to 7 bases. CDR1 and CDR2 (germline): SGHRS, YFSETQ.

V gene TRBV20-1 combines with J gene TRBJ1-1; D not resolved. This CDR3 contains 13 residues. The germline V and J ends were trimmed by 0 bases and 2 bases, with 7 bases remaining between them. CDR1 is DFQATT, CDR2 SNEGSKA, per germline (reference sequence). Written as DNA, the CDR3 is TGCAGTGCTAGAGAGCAAACTAACACTGAAGCTTTCTTT. Translated, it gives CSAREQTNTEAFF.

The rearrangement joins TRBV2 to TRBJ2-6; D is undetermined. The CDR3 spans 15 residues. Germline V CDR1 and CDR2: SNHLY, FYNNEI. V dropped 7 bases and J dropped 0 bases, with 10 bases sitting between them. CDR3 in amino acids: CASIPRSSGANVLTF. CDR3 coding DNA: TGTGCCAGCATTCCAAGGAGCTCTGGGGCCAACGTCCTGACTTTC.